The 8 T cell receptor beta chains below all came from one sample that was sequenced in a study of CD4 T cells in relation to SARS-CoV-2 and coronaviruses. These TCRs are of unknown antigen specificity. Sequencing used immunoSEQ multiplex PCR; TCRdb keeps in-frame clones, though not all of them. Of tens of thousands of clones in the sample, about three quarters are singletons; the top ten hold roughly 17%. CD4+ T cells from unexposed donors were obtained before the COVID-19 pandemic (2011-2018). After ten to eleven days of culture, CD4+ T cells were isolated. The sequencing sample was made of CD4+ T cells from PBMCs, cultured in vitro. Receptors originate from a human donor in good health.

The chain links TRBV5-6 to TRBJ1-3, with 7 nucleotides matching TRBD1. CDR1 is SGHDT, CDR2 YYEEEE, per germline. V lost 4 bases to trimming and J lost 3 bases; unmatched junction nucleotides: 10. The CDR3 consists of 16 residues. DNA of the CDR3: TGTGCCAGCAGCCTGAGGACAGGTTTAATTGGAAACACCATATATTTT. It translates to CASSLRTGLIGNTIYF.

This clone was counted once. The CDR3 DNA reads TGTGCCAGCAGCGTAAGAAGTGGTTCTGGAAACACCATATATTTT. Encoded protein: CASSVRSGSGNTIYF. This chain links TRBV9 with TRBJ1-3; no reliable D call. The CDR3 length is 15 residues. CDR1 and CDR2 from the germline V gene are SGDLS and YYNGEE. V gave up 1 base and J gave up 1 base, with 9 bases separating them.

This clone has just one count. V gene TRBV18 combines with J gene TRBJ2-7; D uncertain. The CDR3 runs to 9 residues. CDR1 KGHSH and CDR2 LQKENI come from the germline V gene. The germline V and J ends were trimmed by 5 bases and 11 bases, with 7 bases remaining between them. The CDR3 loop is CASSETKYF. In DNA form, the CDR3 reads TGTGCCAGCTCAGAAACCAAGTACTTC.

The chain is built from TRBV28 and TRBJ2-5, with TRBD1 matching 8 bases. The CDR3 covers 12 residues. Trimming removed 6 bases from V and 5 bases from J; junction bases left unmatched: 2. Per germline, CDR1 MDHEN and CDR2 SYDVKM. CDR3 DNA: TGTGCCAGCAGACAGGGGGTTGAGACCCAGTACTTC. Its translation: CASRQGVETQYF.

This clone was detected only a few times. The rearrangement joins TRBV6-6 to TRBJ2-7; D not resolved. Germline loops: CDR1 MNHNY, CDR2 SVGAGI (reference sequence). This CDR3 has 15 amino acids. V lost 5 bases to trimming and J lost 0 bases, with 14 bases between them. The CDR3 spells CASSKSSPSSYEQYF. For the CDR3, the DNA is TGTGCCAGCAGTAAGTCGTCGCCGAGCTCCTACGAGCAGTACTTC.

The V call is TRBV7-9, the J call TRBJ1-4, with TRBD1 matching over 9 bases. The CDR3 is 14 amino acids. V was pared by 5 bases and J by 3 bases, with 1 base of the junction left unmatched. Germline values: CDR1 SEHNR, CDR2 FQNEAQ (reference sequence). The CDR3, as DNA: TGTGCCAGCAGCCGGGACAGGGCTAATGAAAAACTGTTTTTT. Its translation is CASSRDRANEKLFF.

In regard to this clone: In the same sample, other DNA sequences code for this CDR3. The rearrangement links TRBV4-1 to TRBJ2-1; the D call may be TRBD1 or TRBD2 (5 bases each). This CDR3 has 15 residues. V dropped 3 bases and J dropped 6 bases, with 15 bases sitting between them. Germline V gene data show CDR1 as MGHRA and CDR2 as YSYEKL. In DNA form, the CDR3 reads TGCGCCAGCAGCCAGCCGGGACCGACATCCAATGAGCAGTTCTTC. The encoded protein is CASSQPGPTSNEQFF.

This clone was recorded once. This rearrangement joins TRBV6-5 to TRBJ1-2, with 10 positions matching TRBD1. J was trimmed by 4 bases and V by 2 bases; bases with no gene match: 4. Germline CDR1 reads MNHEY; CDR2 reads SVGAGI. CDR3 size: 15 residues. CDR3 coding DNA: TGTGCCAGCAGTTACATCCGGGACAGGGGCTATGGCTACACCTTC. Amino acids: CASSYIRDRGYGYTF.